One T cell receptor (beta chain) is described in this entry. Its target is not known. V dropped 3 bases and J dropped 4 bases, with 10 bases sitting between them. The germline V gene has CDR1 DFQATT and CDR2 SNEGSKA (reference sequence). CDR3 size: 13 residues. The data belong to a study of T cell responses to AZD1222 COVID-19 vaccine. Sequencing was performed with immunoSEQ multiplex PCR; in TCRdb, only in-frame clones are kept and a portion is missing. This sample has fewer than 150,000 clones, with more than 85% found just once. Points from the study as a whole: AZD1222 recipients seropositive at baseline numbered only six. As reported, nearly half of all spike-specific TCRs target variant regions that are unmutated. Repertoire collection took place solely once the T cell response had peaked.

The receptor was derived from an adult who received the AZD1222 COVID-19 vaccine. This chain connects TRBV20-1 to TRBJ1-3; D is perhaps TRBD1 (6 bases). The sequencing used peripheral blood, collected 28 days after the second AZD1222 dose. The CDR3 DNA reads TGCAGTGCTAGTTACAGGGACGGAAACACCATATATTTT. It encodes CSASYRDGNTIYF.